The rows below give T cell receptor beta chains drawn from one sample of a study of cytomegalovirus exposure and HLA in healthy donors. The method was immunoSEQ multiplex PCR; TCRdb's version includes in-frame clones alone and lacks a portion of them. In the table there are about 270,000 clones, approximately 70% of which are singletons. The sequenced material came from PBMCs. The source of these receptors is a female donor in good health and CMV-seronegative. The CDR3 runs from the conserved cysteine through the conserved F or W. Each record gives: V gene, D gene, clone size, J gene, CDR3 protein, CDR3 DNA. A D gene is named only where the DNA matches it firmly. Clone size, where shown, is once, few, many, or a class for clones that have expanded.

v_gene: TRBV4-2; d_gene: NA; abundance: once; j_gene: TRBJ1-5; CDR3aa: CASNYPGQGRASNQPQHF; CDR3nt: TGTGCCAGCAATTACCCGGGGCAGGGGAGAGCTAGCAATCAGCCCCAGCATTTT
v_gene: TRBV9; d_gene: TRBD2; abundance: once; j_gene: TRBJ2-7; CDR3aa: CASSFDSAGTSYEQYF; CDR3nt: TGTGCCAGCAGCTTTGACTCGGCCGGGACTAGTTACGAGCAGTACTTC
v_gene: TRBV7-3; d_gene: NA; abundance: NA; j_gene: TRBJ1-1; CDR3aa: CASSLRGEPSEAFF; CDR3nt: TGTGCCAGCAGCTTAAGGGGAGAACCCTCTGAAGCTTTCTTT
v_gene: TRBV11-2; d_gene: NA; abundance: NA; j_gene: TRBJ2-7; CDR3aa: CASSSLNRVPYEQYF; CDR3nt: TGTGCCAGCAGCTCTCTAAACAGGGTCCCCTACGAGCAGTACTTC
v_gene: TRBV29-1; d_gene: NA; abundance: few; j_gene: TRBJ1-3; CDR3aa: CSVLQEFFSGNTIYF; CDR3nt: TGCAGCGTTTTGCAGGAATTCTTCTCTGGAAACACCATATATTTT
v_gene: TRBV9; d_gene: TRBD1; abundance: NA; j_gene: TRBJ2-3; CDR3aa: CASSVGRRTGSTDTQYF; CDR3nt: TGTGCCAGCAGCGTAGGACGAAGGACAGGGAGCACAGATACGCAGTATTTT
v_gene: TRBV7-8; d_gene: TRBD2; abundance: NA; j_gene: TRBJ2-7; CDR3aa: CASSFLAGGSYEQYF; CDR3nt: TGTGCCAGCAGCTTTCTAGCGGGAGGCTCCTACGAGCAGTACTTC
v_gene: TRBV4-2; d_gene: NA; abundance: NA; j_gene: TRBJ1-1; CDR3aa: CASSQAAQGGDTEAFF; CDR3nt: TGTGCCAGCAGCCAAGCAGCACAGGGTGGGGACACTGAAGCTTTCTTT
v_gene: TRBV7-9; d_gene: NA; abundance: NA; j_gene: TRBJ1-2; CDR3aa: CASSLALQGHGYTF; CDR3nt: TGTGCCAGCAGCTTAGCGCTTCAGGGGCATGGCTACACCTTC
v_gene: TRBV7-8; d_gene: TRBD2; abundance: NA; j_gene: TRBJ2-7; CDR3aa: CASSLELAGNEQYF; CDR3nt: TGTGCCAGCAGCTTAGAACTAGCGGGGAACGAGCAGTACTTC
v_gene: TRBV7-9; d_gene: TRBD1; abundance: NA; j_gene: TRBJ1-1; CDR3aa: CSSSLGTGGNTEAFF; CDR3nt: TGTTCCAGCAGCTTAGGGACAGGGGGCAACACTGAAGCTTTCTTT
v_gene: TRBV7-9; d_gene: NA; abundance: NA; j_gene: TRBJ2-1; CDR3aa: CASSPPGTQYNEQFF; CDR3nt: TGTGCCAGCAGCCCACCCGGGACACAATACAATGAGCAGTTCTTC
v_gene: TRBV5-1; d_gene: NA; abundance: few; j_gene: TRBJ1-1; CDR3aa: CASSLEWQIEAFF; CDR3nt: TGCGCCAGCAGCTTGGAATGGCAGATTGAAGCTTTCTTT
v_gene: TRBV7-8; d_gene: TRBD2; abundance: NA; j_gene: TRBJ2-7; CDR3aa: CASMGLAGPYEQYF; CDR3nt: TGTGCCAGCATGGGACTAGCGGGACCCTACGAGCAGTACTTC
v_gene: TRBV28; d_gene: TRBD1; abundance: few; j_gene: TRBJ2-7; CDR3aa: CASSSYRGSEQYF; CDR3nt: TGTGCCAGCAGTAGTTACAGGGGGTCCGAGCAGTACTTC
v_gene: TRBV28; d_gene: NA; abundance: NA; j_gene: TRBJ1-1; CDR3aa: CASSLQESGTEAFF; CDR3nt: TGTGCCAGCAGCCTTCAAGAATCCGGCACTGAAGCTTTCTTT
v_gene: TRBV21-1; d_gene: NA; abundance: NA; j_gene: TRBJ2-1; CDR3aa: CASSKAGRDYLRESSYNEQFF; CDR3nt: TGTGCCAGCAGCAAAGCGGGGCGGGACTACCTACGCGAGAGCTCCTACAATGAGCAGTTCTTC
v_gene: TRBV27; d_gene: TRBD1; abundance: NA; j_gene: TRBJ2-1; CDR3aa: CASSSTGNYEQFF; CDR3nt: TGTGCCAGCAGTTCGACAGGGAACTATGAGCAGTTCTTC
v_gene: TRBV11-3; d_gene: TRBD1; abundance: once; j_gene: TRBJ2-5; CDR3aa: CASSRRGQGKKETQYF; CDR3nt: TGTGCCAGCAGCCGCCGGGGACAGGGGAAGAAAGAGACCCAGTACTTC
v_gene: TRBV9; d_gene: TRBD1; abundance: NA; j_gene: TRBJ1-3; CDR3aa: CASSVVGTGAGNTIYF; CDR3nt: TGTGCCAGCAGCGTAGTGGGGACAGGGGCTGGAAACACCATATATTTT
v_gene: TRBV25-1; d_gene: TRBD1; abundance: few; j_gene: TRBJ2-3; CDR3aa: CASRQGFPFTDTQYF; CDR3nt: TGTGCCAGCCGACAGGGTTTTCCCTTCACAGATACGCAGTATTTT
v_gene: TRBV19; d_gene: NA; abundance: NA; j_gene: TRBJ2-5; CDR3aa: CASSTRLVADQETQYF; CDR3nt: TGTGCCAGTAGTACTCGTTTAGTAGCGGACCAAGAGACCCAGTACTTC
v_gene: TRBV11-1; d_gene: NA; abundance: NA; j_gene: TRBJ2-2; CDR3aa: CASSFGVTGLAGELFF; CDR3nt: TGTGCCAGCAGCTTCGGTGTCACAGGGCTCGCCGGGGAGCTGTTTTTT
v_gene: TRBV27; d_gene: NA; abundance: NA; j_gene: TRBJ1-1; CDR3aa: CASRNRAPNTEAFF; CDR3nt: TGTGCCAGCAGGAACAGGGCTCCAAACACTGAAGCTTTCTTT
v_gene: TRBV25-1; d_gene: TRBD2; abundance: NA; j_gene: TRBJ2-1; CDR3aa: CASSEGRGDEQFF; CDR3nt: TGTGCCAGCAGTGAAGGGCGGGGGGATGAGCAGTTCTTC
v_gene: TRBV5-1; d_gene: NA; abundance: NA; j_gene: TRBJ1-2; CDR3aa: CASSLEQNYGYTF; CDR3nt: TGCGCCAGCAGCTTGGAACAGAACTATGGCTACACCTTC
v_gene: TRBV28; d_gene: TRBD2; abundance: NA; j_gene: TRBJ2-2; CDR3aa: CASSPGGAGTGELFF; CDR3nt: TGTGCCAGCAGTCCGGGGGGGGCGGGGACCGGGGAGCTGTTTTTT
v_gene: TRBV15; d_gene: NA; abundance: NA; j_gene: TRBJ2-7; CDR3aa: CATRASAFSYEQYF; CDR3nt: TGTGCCACCAGAGCGAGCGCGTTCTCCTACGAGCAGTACTTC
v_gene: TRBV4-1; d_gene: TRBD2; abundance: NA; j_gene: TRBJ2-1; CDR3aa: CASSPQLAGGRISYNEQFF; CDR3nt: TGCGCCAGCAGCCCCCAACTAGCGGGAGGCCGAATCTCCTACAATGAGCAGTTCTTC
v_gene: TRBV23-1; d_gene: NA; abundance: NA; j_gene: TRBJ2-7; CDR3aa: CASSQLLYEQYF; CDR3nt: TGCGCCAGCAGTCAGCTACTCTACGAGCAGTACTTC
v_gene: TRBV6-1; d_gene: NA; abundance: NA; j_gene: TRBJ2-1; CDR3aa: CASSESDLAVPNEQFF; CDR3nt: TGTGCCAGCAGTGAATCTGACCTGGCGGTACCCAATGAGCAGTTCTTC
v_gene: TRBV5-1; d_gene: NA; abundance: NA; j_gene: TRBJ2-5; CDR3aa: CASSGEEETQYF; CDR3nt: TGCGCCAGCTCCGGGGAAGAGGAGACCCAGTACTTC
v_gene: TRBV28; d_gene: TRBD2; abundance: NA; j_gene: TRBJ2-1; CDR3aa: CASSPQTSGRKNEQFF; CDR3nt: TGTGCCAGCAGCCCTCAAACTAGCGGGAGAAAGAATGAGCAGTTCTTC